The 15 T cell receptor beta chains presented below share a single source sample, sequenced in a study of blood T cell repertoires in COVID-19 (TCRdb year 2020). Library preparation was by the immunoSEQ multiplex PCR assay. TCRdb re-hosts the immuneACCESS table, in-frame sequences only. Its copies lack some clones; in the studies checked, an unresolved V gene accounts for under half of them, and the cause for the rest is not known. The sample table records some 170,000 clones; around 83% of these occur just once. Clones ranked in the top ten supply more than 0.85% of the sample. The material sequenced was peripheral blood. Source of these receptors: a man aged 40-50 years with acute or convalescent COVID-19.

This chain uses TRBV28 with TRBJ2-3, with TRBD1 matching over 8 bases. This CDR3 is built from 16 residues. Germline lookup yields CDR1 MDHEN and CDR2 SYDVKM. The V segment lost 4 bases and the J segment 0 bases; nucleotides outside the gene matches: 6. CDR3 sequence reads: CASSSGQGRSTDTQYF. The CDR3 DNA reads TGTGCCAGCAGTTCAGGACAGGGCCGAAGCACAGATACGCAGTATTTT.

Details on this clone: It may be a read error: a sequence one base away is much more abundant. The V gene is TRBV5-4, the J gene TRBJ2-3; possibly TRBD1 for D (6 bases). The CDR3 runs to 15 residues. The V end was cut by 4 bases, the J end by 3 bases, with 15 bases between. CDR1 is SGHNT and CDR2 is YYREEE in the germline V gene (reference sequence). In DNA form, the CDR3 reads TGTGCCAGCAGCACAGGGCCGGTCAGAACAGATACGCAGTATTTT. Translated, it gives CASSTGPVRTDTQYF.

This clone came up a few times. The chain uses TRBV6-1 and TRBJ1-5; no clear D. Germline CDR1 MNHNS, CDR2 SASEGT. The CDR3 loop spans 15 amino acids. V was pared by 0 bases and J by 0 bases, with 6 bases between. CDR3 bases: TGTGCCAGCAGTGAAGCGAGGCGTAGCAATCAGCCCCAGCATTTT. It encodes CASSEARRSNQPQHF.

Here the CDR3 reads CASSPTRTSGRYEQYF. CDR3 bases: TGCGCCAGCAGCCCAACCCGGACTAGCGGGAGATACGAGCAGTACTTC. The chain combines TRBV5-1 with TRBJ2-7; the match to TRBD2 covers 13 bases. The germline V gene encodes CDR1 SGHRS and CDR2 YFSETQ. The CDR3 spans 16 residues. Unmatched junction bases numbered 8, after V lost 4 bases and J lost 4 bases. The entire variable domain, with the rest obtained from reference TRBV5-1 and TRBJ2-7, is as follows: KAGVTQTPRYLIKTRGQQVTLSCSPISGHRSVSWYQQTPGQGLQFLFEYFSETQRNKGNFPGRFSGRQFSNSRSEMNVSTLELGDSALYLCASSPTRTSGRYEQYFGPGTRLTVT.

CDR3 sequence: CASSLRIRTEQYF. DNA of the CDR3: TGTGCCAGCAGTTTACGAATAAGGACAGAGCAGTACTTC. The J gene is TRBJ2-7, the V gene TRBV28, with D possibly being TRBD1 (5 bases). V lost 2 bases to trimming and J lost 7 bases, with 12 bases between them. Germline CDR1 and CDR2: MDHEN and SYDVKM. This CDR3 has 13 residues.

This CDR3 reads CASSQAPGLAGGETQYF. CDR3 DNA: TGTGCCAGCAGCCAAGCCCCGGGACTAGCGGGAGGAGAGACCCAGTACTTC. The chain recombines TRBV3-1 (or the pseudogene TRBV3-2) with TRBJ2-5; TRBD2 aligns across 15 bases. Germline CDR1 and CDR2: LGHDT and YNNKEL (reference sequence). The CDR3 extends over 17 amino acids. Trimming at V came to 1 base and at J to 4 bases, leaving 4 bases not matched to a gene.

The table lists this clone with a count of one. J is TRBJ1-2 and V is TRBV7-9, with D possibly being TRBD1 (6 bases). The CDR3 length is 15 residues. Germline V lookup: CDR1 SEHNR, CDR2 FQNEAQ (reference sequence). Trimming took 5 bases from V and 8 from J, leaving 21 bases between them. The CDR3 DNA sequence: TGTGCCAGCAGCCAACACCCGGGGGGGCTATGGGGCTACACCTTC. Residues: CASSQHPGGLWGYTF. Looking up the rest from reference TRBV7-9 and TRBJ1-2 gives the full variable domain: DTGVSQNPRHKITKRGQNVTFRCDPISEHNRLYWYRQTLGQGPEFLTYFQNEAQLEKSRLLSDRFSAERPKGSFSTLEIQRTEQGDSAMYLCASSQHPGGLWGYTFGSGTRLTVV.

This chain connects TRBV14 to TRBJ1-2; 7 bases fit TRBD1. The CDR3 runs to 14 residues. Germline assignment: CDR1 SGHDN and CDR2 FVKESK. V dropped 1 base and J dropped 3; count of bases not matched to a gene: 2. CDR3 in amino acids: CASSQAQGYYGYTF. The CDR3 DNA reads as TGTGCCAGCAGCCAAGCACAGGGGTACTATGGCTACACCTTC.

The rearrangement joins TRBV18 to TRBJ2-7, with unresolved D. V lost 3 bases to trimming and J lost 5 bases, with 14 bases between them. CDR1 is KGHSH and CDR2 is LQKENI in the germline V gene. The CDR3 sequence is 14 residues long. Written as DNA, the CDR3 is TGTGCCAGCTCACCGAGCGCTAGTTTGGACGAGCAGTACTTC. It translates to CASSPSASLDEQYF.

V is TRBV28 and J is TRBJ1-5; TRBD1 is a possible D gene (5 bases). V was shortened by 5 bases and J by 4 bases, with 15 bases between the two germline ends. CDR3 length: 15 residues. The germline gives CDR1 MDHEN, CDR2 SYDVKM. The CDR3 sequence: CASSKPGGLNQPQHF. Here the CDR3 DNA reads TGTGCCAGCAGTAAGCCGGGGGGTTTAAATCAGCCCCAGCATTTT. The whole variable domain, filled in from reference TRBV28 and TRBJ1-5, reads DVKVTQSSRYLVKRTGEKVFLECVQDMDHENMFWYRQDPGLGLRLIYFSYDVKMKEKGDIPEGYSVSREKKERFSLILESASTNQTSMYLCASSKPGGLNQPQHFGDGTRLSIL.

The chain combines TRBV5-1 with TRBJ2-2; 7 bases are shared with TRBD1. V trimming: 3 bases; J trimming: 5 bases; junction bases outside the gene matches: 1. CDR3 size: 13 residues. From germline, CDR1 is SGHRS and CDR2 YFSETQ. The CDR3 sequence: CASSSQGTGELFF. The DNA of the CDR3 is TGCGCCAGCAGCTCACAGGGGACCGGGGAGCTGTTTTTT.

The CDR3 region has the DNA TGTGCCAGCAGCCCCACAGGATTGCTCAGGTGGACTGAAGCTTTCTTT. It encodes CASSPTGLLRWTEAFF. The chain joins TRBV11-2 to TRBJ1-1, with D possibly TRBD1 on 5 matching bases. Germline assignment: CDR1 SGHAT and CDR2 FQNNGV. Trimming removed 5 bases at V and 5 bases at J, with 21 bases between. This CDR3 comprises 16 residues.

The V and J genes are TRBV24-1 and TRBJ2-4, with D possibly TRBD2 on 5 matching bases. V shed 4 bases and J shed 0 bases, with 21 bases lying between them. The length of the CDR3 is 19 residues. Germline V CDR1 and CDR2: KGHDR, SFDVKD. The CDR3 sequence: CATSDSRGPGGLAKNIQYF. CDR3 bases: TGTGCCACCAGTGACTCCCGAGGTCCGGGCGGACTAGCCAAAAACATTCAGTACTTC.

CDR3 bases: TGTGCCAGCAGTTACGTTAAGGAGTTTCAAAGCCACGAGCAGTACTTC. As protein: CASSYVKEFQSHEQYF. V is TRBV6-6 and J is TRBJ2-7; D gene ambiguous. V was trimmed by 2 bases and J by 5 bases, leaving 19 bases between them. From germline, CDR1 is MNHNY and CDR2 SVGAGI (reference sequence). CDR3 length equals 16 residues.

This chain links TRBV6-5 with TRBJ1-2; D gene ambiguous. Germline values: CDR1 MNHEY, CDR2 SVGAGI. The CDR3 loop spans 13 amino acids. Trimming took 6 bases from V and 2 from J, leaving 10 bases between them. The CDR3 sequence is CASSTAANYGYTF. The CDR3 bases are TGTGCCAGCAGCACAGCCGCCAACTATGGCTACACCTTC.